This TCR beta chain was identified during a study of technical replicates of blood from a handful of donors. This CDR3 comprises 13 residues. Germline CDR1 and CDR2: SEHNR and FQNEAQ (reference sequence). The V and J ends lost 8 bases and 3 bases, in that order; junction bases with no gene match: 4. TCRdb's copy holds only in-frame clones and misses some; the assay was immunoSEQ multiplex PCR. The sample holds roughly 61,000 clones, less than 98% seen once. The sample comprised T cells isolated from PBMCs. This receptor was obtained from a human donor in good health. V gene TRBV7-9 combines with J gene TRBJ2-1, with 7 bases aligning to TRBD1. In nucleotides, the CDR3 is TGTGCCAGCCGACAGGGAGTCTACAATGAGCAGTTCTTC. Translation gives CASRQGVYNEQFF.